Below, 14 T cell receptor beta chains from the same sample are listed, as sequenced in a study of T cell repertoires in cytomegalovirus infection. TCRdb re-called the reads with MiXCR, one entry per CDR3 protein. The sample has about 280,000 distinct CDR3 sequences, less than 25% seen once. These TCRs are of unknown antigen specificity. The source was cultured PBMCs, collected from culture after CMV antigen stimulation. The receptors originated from a human donor in good health (CMV status not recorded). Some clones in this sample may be carry-over from other donors' samples.

This clonotype was picked up many times. The chain employs TRBV19 and TRBJ2-7, with 9 bases matching TRBD2. V gave up 9 bases and J gave up 7 bases; unmatched junction bases: 10. The CDR3 contains 13 residues. CDR1 and CDR2 from the germline V gene are LNHDA and SQIVND (reference sequence). CDR3 coding DNA: TGTGCCAGAACAAGACTAGCGGCGAGGGAGCAGTACTTC. Residues: CARTRLAAREQYF. Together with reference TRBV19 and TRBJ2-7, the CDR3 gives the full variable domain: DGGITQSPKYLFRKEGQNVTLSCEQNLNHDAMYWYRQDPGQGLRLIYYSQIVNDFQKGDIAEGYSVSREKKESFPLTVTSAQKNPTAFYLCARTRLAAREQYFGPGTRLTVT.

This clonotype turned up a few times. The chain links TRBV12-3 or TRBV12-4 to TRBJ2-1; D not certain. Trimming left V 3 bases short and J 2 bases short, with 8 bases between. The CDR3 contains 14 residues. The CDR3 coding sequence is TGTGCCAGCAGTTTTTACCTAACCTACAATGAGCAGTTCTTC. Its protein is CASSFYLTYNEQFF.

This clonotype has at least ten counts. The gene calls are TRBV7-2 and TRBJ2-5; D is possibly TRBD2 (6 bases). Germline loops: CDR1 SGHTA, CDR2 FQGNSA. The CDR3 totals 15 residues. Trimming took 5 bases from V and 3 from J, leaving 16 bases between them. The CDR3 region has the DNA TGTGCCAGCAGCCAATGGACTAACGTAAAAGAGACCCAGTACTTC. Its translation: CASSQWTNVKETQYF.

This clonotype turned up a few times. V and J are TRBV6-5 and TRBJ1-2; D is possibly TRBD1 (6 bases). This CDR3 has 14 residues. V was shortened by 6 bases and J by 3 bases, with 14 bases between the two germline ends. In germline, CDR1 is MNHEY, CDR2 SVGAGI. The CDR3 region is CASRKRGGYYGYTF. In nucleotides, the CDR3 is TGTGCCAGCAGGAAGAGAGGGGGGTACTATGGCTACACCTTC.

The chain uses TRBV6-1 and TRBJ2-1; perhaps TRBD2 as D (5 bases). The germline V and J ends were trimmed by 5 bases and 7 bases, with 12 bases remaining between them. CDR1 is MNHNS and CDR2 is SASEGT in the germline V gene. The CDR3 has 13 residues. Written as DNA, the CDR3 is TGTGCCAGCAGTACACTAGTTGGAAATGAGCAGTTCTTC. This sequence encodes CASSTLVGNEQFF.

The rearrangement uses TRBV11-2 and TRBJ2-3, with no clear D. Deletions cut 4 bases from V and 6 bases from J, with 23 bases between. Germline loops: CDR1 SGHAT, CDR2 FQNNGV. The CDR3 consists of 17 residues. The CDR3 spells CASSSPLKPTLFDTQYF. The CDR3 bases are TGTGCCAGCAGCTCCCCCCTGAAACCGACCCTTTTTGATACGCAGTATTTT. The variable domain in full, with the rest retrieved from reference TRBV11-2 and TRBJ2-3, is EAGVAQSPRYKIIEKRQSVAFWCNPISGHATLYWYQQILGQGPKLLIQFQNNGVVDDSQLPKDRFSAERLKGVDSTLKIQPAKLEDSAVYLCASSSPLKPTLFDTQYFGPGTRLTVL.

This clonotype showed up just a few times. The chain links TRBV7-9 to TRBJ2-5; D possibly matches TRBD1 or TRBD2 (7 bases each). This CDR3 has 13 residues. Germline assignment: CDR1 SEHNR and CDR2 FQNEAQ (reference sequence). The V end was cut by 8 bases, the J end by 4 bases, with 14 bases between. CDR3 loop: CASQGEGRETQYF. CDR3 in DNA: TGTGCCAGCCAGGGGGAGGGAAGAGAGACCCAGTACTTC. The full variable domain, in which reference TRBV7-9 and TRBJ2-5 provide the parts outside the CDR3, is DTGVSQNPRHKITKRGQNVTFRCDPISEHNRLYWYRQTLGQGPEFLTYFQNEAQLEKSRLLSDRFSAERPKGSFSTLEIQRTEQGDSAMYLCASQGEGRETQYFGPGTRLLVL.

V usage is TRBV6-2 or TRBV6-3 and J usage is TRBJ2-3, with D unresolved. The CDR3 sequence is 14 residues long. The germline CDR1 and CDR2 sequences are MNHEY and SVGEGT. With 0 bases removed from V and 0 bases from J, the gap between germline ends came to 4 bases. This chain's CDR3 is CASSYSYSTDTQYF. CDR3 coding DNA: TGTGCCAGCAGTTACTCGTACAGCACAGATACGCAGTATTTT.

The chain links TRBV4-3 to TRBJ1-5; D is uncertain. V lost 0 bases and J 4 bases, leaving 7 bases between the germline ends. The germline gives CDR1 LGHNA, CDR2 YSLEER. CDR3 length: 14 amino acids. The CDR3 nucleotides are TGCGCCAGCAGCCAAGAGGGCAGAAATCAGCCCCAGCATTTT. It yields the protein CASSQEGRNQPQHF.

The chain recombines TRBV10-1 with TRBJ1-6; weak D call: TRBD1 (5 bases). The length of the CDR3 is 14 residues. The V end was cut by 4 bases, the J end by 8 bases, with 12 bases between. Germline CDR1 is WNHNN and CDR2 is SYGVQD (reference sequence). Written as DNA, the CDR3 is TGCGCCAGCAGTGGGACATCTGAATATTCACCCCTCCACTTT. It is translated as CASSGTSEYSPLHF.

In this sample, this clonotype turned up many times. The V gene is TRBV7-2, the J gene TRBJ2-3, with 10 nucleotides matching TRBD2. There are 15 residues in the CDR3. Looked up from germline, CDR1 is SGHTA and CDR2 is FQGNSA. Trimming took 6 bases from V and 0 from J; bases not matched to a gene: 3. The CDR3 spells CASSIAGGSTDTQYF. CDR3 DNA: TGTGCCAGCAGTATAGCGGGAGGAAGCACAGATACGCAGTATTTT.

This clonotype was counted ten times or more. The chain uses TRBV7-2 and TRBJ2-1; TRBD2 matches at 7 bases. The germline V gene has CDR1 SGHTA and CDR2 FQGNSA. CDR3 length equals 17 residues. J gave up 3 bases and V 1 base, and 9 bases lay outside the gene matches. CDR3 residues: CASSLDRSGMNYNEQFF. The CDR3 bases are TGTGCCAGCAGCTTAGATAGAAGCGGGATGAACTACAATGAGCAGTTCTTC.

This clonotype was seen a few times. The chain couples TRBV4-1 to TRBJ1-1; D is undetermined. CDR1 is MGHRA, CDR2 YSYEKL, per germline. V lost 0 bases and J 1 base, leaving 12 bases between the germline ends. This CDR3 spans 16 amino acids. The CDR3 sequence is CASSQDLQRWNTEAFF. The CDR3 DNA reads as TGCGCCAGCAGCCAAGACCTGCAGAGGTGGAACACTGAAGCTTTCTTT.

This clonotype was seen ten or more times. The chain recombines TRBV6-2 or TRBV6-3 with TRBJ1-1; the D gene is possibly TRBD1 (6 bases). Between the trimmed V and J ends, which lost 6 bases and 5 bases, there was a span of 16 bases. This CDR3 contains 14 residues. Germline V gene data show CDR1 as MNHEY and CDR2 as SVGEGT. As DNA, the CDR3 is TGTGCCAGCAGCCTACAGGGAGGGAGAACTGAAGCTTTCTTT. It yields the protein CASSLQGGRTEAFF.